Given below is one T cell receptor (beta chain) in context. The antigen remains unidentified. The germline V gene has CDR1 ENHRY and CDR2 SYGVKD. V was clipped by 11 bases and J by 5 bases, with 15 bases between them. CDR3 length: 12 residues. The primer mix had 60 Vbeta and 13 Jbeta primers. Profiled with immunoSEQ multiplex PCR; TCRdb holds only in-frame clones, not every one. The sample yields 140,000 to 150,000 clones, around 86% seen once. The sample comes from a study of cytomegalovirus exposure and HLA in healthy donors. About the study: As an earlier analysis found, roughly 180 million T cells yielded 117 million unique TCR beta sequences. From HLA-typed donors, an early data release held around 80 million unique TCRs. Study-wide results and limits: An observed cluster of highly shared sequence variants was recorded as a likely sequencing artifact.

This chain links TRBV10-3 with TRBJ1-1; maybe TRBD1 (5 bases). Input material: PBMCs. The receptor was isolated from a woman aged 25 to 39 in good health and CMV-seronegative. DNA for the CDR3: TGTGCCTCCTCACAACAGGAAACTGAAGCTTTCTTT. Amino acids: CASSQQETEAFF.